The T cell receptor beta chain under discussion was sequenced for a study of T-cell reconstitution after alpha-beta-depleted transplantation in children (dated by TCRdb to the mid-2010s). About the full investigation: T-cell immune reconstitution after TCRalphabeta/CD19-depleted allogeneic hematopoietic cell transplantation in children was quantitatively tracked in the study by means of TCR repertoire profiling.

The trim is 3 bases for V and 7 bases for J, with a gap of 7 bases between the germline ends. The CDR3 measures 12 amino acids from cysteine to phenylalanine. Only the CDR3 part of the read is kept: 36 bases, read in frame from the first base. Reading the germline V gene (reference sequence) gives CDR1 MNHEY and CDR2 SMNVEV. The library was produced with PCR. The sequencer listed for this sample is Illumina HiSeq 2500. To normalize quantification of the TCRbeta repertoire, the TCR libraries were built with molecular barcoding that relied on unique molecular identifiers. TCRdb applied fastp at Q25 and MiXCR to the public reads, then kept only in-frame beta chains. One record per CDR3 amino acid sequence lists the most common genes and DNA. The table for this sample lists 500,000 to 600,000 distinct CDR3 sequences; 25% to 30% of them were counted only once. About 35% of the sample goes to the ten largest clones.

What this sample's treatment or condition label stands for: allogeneic hematopoietic cell transplantation with graft depleted of TCRalphabeta T cells and CD19 B cells. TCRalphabeta/CD19-depleted allogeneic hematopoietic cell grafts were given to the transplant recipients, all of whom were children. What the study reported, not specific to this receptor: In some patients, the high TCRbeta diversity seen at day 60 was put down to recipient T cells and intrathymic progenitors that had survived conditioning. About two months after transplant, the apparently early recovery of alphabetaT-cell counts reportedly depended on just several hundred clones that had expanded rapidly and came from non-depleted graft cells. Hyperexpanded clone frequencies declined over subsequent months; after one year, T-cell counts and TCRbeta diversity were mostly attributed to newly produced T cells.

This clonotype was recorded at least ten times. It has no known antigen specificity. Within one base of it there is no much larger clone, and no base qualities were kept. Recombination joined TRBV27 with TRBJ1-5; the D gene is not confidently resolved. The sample consisted of PBMCs, taken before TCRalphabeta/CD19-depleted stem cell transplant. The sequence derives from a boy younger than two with Wiskott-Aldrich syndrome, due to receive a stem cell transplant. CDR3 region: CASSFLGQPQHF. The DNA sequence follows: TGTGCCAGCAGTTTTTTGGGGCAGCCCCAGCATTTT.